This entry lists 11 T cell receptor beta chains sequenced from one sample in a study of T cell repertoires in cytomegalovirus infection. Antigens of these TCRs are unknown. TCRdb passed the reads through MiXCR, listing each CDR3 protein once. The table includes 60,000 to 85,000 distinct CDR3 sequences, approximately 22% detected once. The sequencing input was PBMCs, sequenced either directly or after in vitro stimulation (not recorded which). The receptors stem from a human donor in good health (CMV status not recorded). Some clones in this sample may be carry-over from other donors' samples.

This clonotype was observed many times. The CDR3 spells CASSLPAGPNTGELFF. The CDR3 DNA is TGTGCCAGCAGCCTACCCGCGGGCCCGAACACCGGGGAGCTGTTTTTT. The chain is built from TRBV7-2 and TRBJ2-2; D may be TRBD2 (5 bases). CDR3 length: 16 amino acids. V dropped 5 bases and J dropped 0 bases, with 13 bases sitting between them. Germline V gene lookup returns CDR1 SGHTA and CDR2 FQGNSA. The complete variable domain, with remaining parts taken from reference TRBV7-2 and TRBJ2-2, reads GAGVSQSPSNKVTEKGKDVELRCDPISGHTALYWYRQSLGQGLEFLIYFQGNSAPDKSGLPSDRFSAERTGGSVSTLTIQRTQQEDSAVYLCASSLPAGPNTGELFFGEGSRLTVL.

In its sample, this clonotype was seen a few times. The rearrangement uses TRBV10-3 and TRBJ2-7, with a tentative D call TRBD1 (6 bases). The CDR3 contains 16 residues. The V end lost 3 bases, the J end lost 3 bases, and 18 bases lay between the germline ends. Germline CDR1 is ENHRY and CDR2 is SYGVKD. The CDR3 region is CAISDSRVGALYEQYF. CDR3 DNA: TGTGCCATCAGTGATTCACGGGTGGGGGCCCTCTACGAGCAGTACTTC.

The sample holds many counts of this clonotype. This chain links TRBV7-8 with TRBJ2-1, with D hard to call. The CDR3 runs to 14 residues. Germline loops: CDR1 SGHVS, CDR2 FQNEAQ. The V and J ends lost 3 bases and 5 bases respectively, with 11 bases between them. The DNA of the CDR3 is TGTGCCAGCAGCTTGACCCCAAGGGACAATGAGCAGTTCTTC. Translating it yields CASSLTPRDNEQFF.

The genes are TRBV6-6 and TRBJ1-5, with D uncertain. Germline V gives CDR1 MNHNY, CDR2 SVGAGI (reference sequence). V was pared by 10 bases and J by 1 base, with 11 bases between. The CDR3 sequence is 13 residues long. CDR3 protein: CANGFRSNQPQHF. The CDR3, as DNA: TGTGCCAACGGCTTCAGGAGCAATCAGCCCCAGCATTTT.

The chain employs TRBV29-1 and TRBJ1-2, with D possibly matching TRBD1 (6 bases). The CDR3 is made up of 13 amino acids. CDR1 is SQVTM, CDR2 ANQGSEA, per germline. V lost 5 bases and J 8 bases, leaving 18 bases between the germline ends. This CDR3 is CSVLAAQGRGYTF. DNA of the CDR3: TGCAGCGTTCTGGCCGCACAGGGTCGGGGCTACACCTTC.

The V gene is TRBV6-2 or TRBV6-3, the J gene TRBJ2-5; 9 nucleotides align to TRBD2. The CDR3 contains 17 residues. The junction had 10 bases not matched to a gene; V was cut back by 0 bases and J by 5 bases. Germline lookup yields CDR1 MNHEY and CDR2 SVGEGT. CDR3 protein: CASSYSLGSGGGETQYF. The CDR3 DNA reads as TGTGCCAGCAGTTACTCGCTCGGTAGCGGGGGTGGGGAGACCCAGTACTTC.

This clonotype was counted a few times. This chain links TRBV10-3 with TRBJ2-3, with D perhaps being TRBD1 or TRBD2 (6 bases each). The CDR3 runs 15 residues. V was shortened by 3 bases and J by 4 bases, with 14 bases between the two germline ends. CDR1 and CDR2 from the germline V gene are ENHRY and SYGVKD. CDR3 coding DNA: TGTGCCATCAGTGATCCGGGGGCGGGCGCAGATACGCAGTATTTT. Protein product: CAISDPGAGADTQYF.

This clonotype turned up a few times. The genes are TRBV2 and TRBJ2-2; D possibly corresponds to TRBD1 (6 bases). CDR1 and CDR2 from the germline V gene are SNHLY and FYNNEI. This CDR3 has 15 residues. Between the trimmed V and J ends, which lost 6 bases and 1 base, there was a span of 12 bases. This CDR3 is CASSFGRGNTGELFF. In DNA, the CDR3 is TGTGCCAGCAGCTTCGGCAGGGGGAACACCGGGGAGCTGTTTTTT.

This clonotype has a count of ten or more. The chain employs TRBV7-8 and TRBJ2-7; 14 bases match TRBD2. Germline CDR1 is SGHVS and CDR2 is FQNEAQ. The CDR3 totals 14 residues. V shed 5 bases, J shed 6 bases, and the junction held 3 bases outside the gene matches. The DNA of the CDR3 is TGTGCCAGCAGCCCCGGGACTAGCGGGAGCGAGCAGTACTTC. Translating gives CASSPGTSGSEQYF.

This clonotype was picked up many times. The chain combines TRBV4-2 with TRBJ2-1; TRBD2 matches 14 bases. The germline V gene has CDR1 LGHNA and CDR2 YNFKEQ. V shed 4 bases and J 5 bases; nucleotides not matched to a gene: 7. The CDR3 sequence is 17 residues long. The CDR3 DNA sequence: TGTGCCAGCAGCCCTCGACTAGCGGGAGGGCCCCACAATGAGCAGTTCTTC. Translation: CASSPRLAGGPHNEQFF.

The V call is TRBV7-2, the J call TRBJ2-1; D not resolved. Germline lookup yields CDR1 SGHTA and CDR2 FQGNSA. The V end was cut by 0 bases, the J end by 0 bases, with 12 bases between. The CDR3 is 17 residues long. The CDR3 bases are TGTGCCAGCAGCTTAGCCGTTTTGCGGAGCTCCTACAATGAGCAGTTCTTC. Protein product: CASSLAVLRSSYNEQFF.